Sequencing of this T cell receptor (beta chain) was carried out in a study of cytomegalovirus exposure and HLA in healthy donors. The protocol was immunoSEQ multiplex PCR, while the TCRdb copy is restricted to in-frame clones and leaves out a portion. The table includes just over 20,000 clones, approximately 96% detected once. The CDR3 totals 13 residues. Germline V gene data show CDR1 as SGHTS and CDR2 as YDEGEE. Between the trimmed V and J ends, which lost 2 bases and 2 bases, there was a span of 8 bases. The sequenced sample consisted of PBMCs. This TCR came from a man under 40 in good health and CMV-seropositive. The chain joins TRBV5-8 to TRBJ2-7; D ambiguous. The CDR3 region is CASSFGFPYEQYF. CDR3 in DNA: TGTGCCAGCAGCTTTGGCTTCCCCTACGAGCAGTACTTC.